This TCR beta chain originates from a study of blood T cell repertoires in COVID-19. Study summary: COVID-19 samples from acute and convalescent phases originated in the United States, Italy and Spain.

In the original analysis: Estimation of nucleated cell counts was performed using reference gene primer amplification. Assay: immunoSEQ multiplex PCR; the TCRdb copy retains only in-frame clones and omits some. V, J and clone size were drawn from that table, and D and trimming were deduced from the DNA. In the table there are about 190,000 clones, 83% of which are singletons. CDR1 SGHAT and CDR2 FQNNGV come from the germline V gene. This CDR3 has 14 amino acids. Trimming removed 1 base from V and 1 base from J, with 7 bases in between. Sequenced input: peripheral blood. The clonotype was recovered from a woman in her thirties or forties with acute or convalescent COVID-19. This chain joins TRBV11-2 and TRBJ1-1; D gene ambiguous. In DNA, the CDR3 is TGTGCCAGCAGCTTAGTTGGCCCGAACACTGAAGCTTTCTTT. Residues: CASSLVGPNTEAFF.